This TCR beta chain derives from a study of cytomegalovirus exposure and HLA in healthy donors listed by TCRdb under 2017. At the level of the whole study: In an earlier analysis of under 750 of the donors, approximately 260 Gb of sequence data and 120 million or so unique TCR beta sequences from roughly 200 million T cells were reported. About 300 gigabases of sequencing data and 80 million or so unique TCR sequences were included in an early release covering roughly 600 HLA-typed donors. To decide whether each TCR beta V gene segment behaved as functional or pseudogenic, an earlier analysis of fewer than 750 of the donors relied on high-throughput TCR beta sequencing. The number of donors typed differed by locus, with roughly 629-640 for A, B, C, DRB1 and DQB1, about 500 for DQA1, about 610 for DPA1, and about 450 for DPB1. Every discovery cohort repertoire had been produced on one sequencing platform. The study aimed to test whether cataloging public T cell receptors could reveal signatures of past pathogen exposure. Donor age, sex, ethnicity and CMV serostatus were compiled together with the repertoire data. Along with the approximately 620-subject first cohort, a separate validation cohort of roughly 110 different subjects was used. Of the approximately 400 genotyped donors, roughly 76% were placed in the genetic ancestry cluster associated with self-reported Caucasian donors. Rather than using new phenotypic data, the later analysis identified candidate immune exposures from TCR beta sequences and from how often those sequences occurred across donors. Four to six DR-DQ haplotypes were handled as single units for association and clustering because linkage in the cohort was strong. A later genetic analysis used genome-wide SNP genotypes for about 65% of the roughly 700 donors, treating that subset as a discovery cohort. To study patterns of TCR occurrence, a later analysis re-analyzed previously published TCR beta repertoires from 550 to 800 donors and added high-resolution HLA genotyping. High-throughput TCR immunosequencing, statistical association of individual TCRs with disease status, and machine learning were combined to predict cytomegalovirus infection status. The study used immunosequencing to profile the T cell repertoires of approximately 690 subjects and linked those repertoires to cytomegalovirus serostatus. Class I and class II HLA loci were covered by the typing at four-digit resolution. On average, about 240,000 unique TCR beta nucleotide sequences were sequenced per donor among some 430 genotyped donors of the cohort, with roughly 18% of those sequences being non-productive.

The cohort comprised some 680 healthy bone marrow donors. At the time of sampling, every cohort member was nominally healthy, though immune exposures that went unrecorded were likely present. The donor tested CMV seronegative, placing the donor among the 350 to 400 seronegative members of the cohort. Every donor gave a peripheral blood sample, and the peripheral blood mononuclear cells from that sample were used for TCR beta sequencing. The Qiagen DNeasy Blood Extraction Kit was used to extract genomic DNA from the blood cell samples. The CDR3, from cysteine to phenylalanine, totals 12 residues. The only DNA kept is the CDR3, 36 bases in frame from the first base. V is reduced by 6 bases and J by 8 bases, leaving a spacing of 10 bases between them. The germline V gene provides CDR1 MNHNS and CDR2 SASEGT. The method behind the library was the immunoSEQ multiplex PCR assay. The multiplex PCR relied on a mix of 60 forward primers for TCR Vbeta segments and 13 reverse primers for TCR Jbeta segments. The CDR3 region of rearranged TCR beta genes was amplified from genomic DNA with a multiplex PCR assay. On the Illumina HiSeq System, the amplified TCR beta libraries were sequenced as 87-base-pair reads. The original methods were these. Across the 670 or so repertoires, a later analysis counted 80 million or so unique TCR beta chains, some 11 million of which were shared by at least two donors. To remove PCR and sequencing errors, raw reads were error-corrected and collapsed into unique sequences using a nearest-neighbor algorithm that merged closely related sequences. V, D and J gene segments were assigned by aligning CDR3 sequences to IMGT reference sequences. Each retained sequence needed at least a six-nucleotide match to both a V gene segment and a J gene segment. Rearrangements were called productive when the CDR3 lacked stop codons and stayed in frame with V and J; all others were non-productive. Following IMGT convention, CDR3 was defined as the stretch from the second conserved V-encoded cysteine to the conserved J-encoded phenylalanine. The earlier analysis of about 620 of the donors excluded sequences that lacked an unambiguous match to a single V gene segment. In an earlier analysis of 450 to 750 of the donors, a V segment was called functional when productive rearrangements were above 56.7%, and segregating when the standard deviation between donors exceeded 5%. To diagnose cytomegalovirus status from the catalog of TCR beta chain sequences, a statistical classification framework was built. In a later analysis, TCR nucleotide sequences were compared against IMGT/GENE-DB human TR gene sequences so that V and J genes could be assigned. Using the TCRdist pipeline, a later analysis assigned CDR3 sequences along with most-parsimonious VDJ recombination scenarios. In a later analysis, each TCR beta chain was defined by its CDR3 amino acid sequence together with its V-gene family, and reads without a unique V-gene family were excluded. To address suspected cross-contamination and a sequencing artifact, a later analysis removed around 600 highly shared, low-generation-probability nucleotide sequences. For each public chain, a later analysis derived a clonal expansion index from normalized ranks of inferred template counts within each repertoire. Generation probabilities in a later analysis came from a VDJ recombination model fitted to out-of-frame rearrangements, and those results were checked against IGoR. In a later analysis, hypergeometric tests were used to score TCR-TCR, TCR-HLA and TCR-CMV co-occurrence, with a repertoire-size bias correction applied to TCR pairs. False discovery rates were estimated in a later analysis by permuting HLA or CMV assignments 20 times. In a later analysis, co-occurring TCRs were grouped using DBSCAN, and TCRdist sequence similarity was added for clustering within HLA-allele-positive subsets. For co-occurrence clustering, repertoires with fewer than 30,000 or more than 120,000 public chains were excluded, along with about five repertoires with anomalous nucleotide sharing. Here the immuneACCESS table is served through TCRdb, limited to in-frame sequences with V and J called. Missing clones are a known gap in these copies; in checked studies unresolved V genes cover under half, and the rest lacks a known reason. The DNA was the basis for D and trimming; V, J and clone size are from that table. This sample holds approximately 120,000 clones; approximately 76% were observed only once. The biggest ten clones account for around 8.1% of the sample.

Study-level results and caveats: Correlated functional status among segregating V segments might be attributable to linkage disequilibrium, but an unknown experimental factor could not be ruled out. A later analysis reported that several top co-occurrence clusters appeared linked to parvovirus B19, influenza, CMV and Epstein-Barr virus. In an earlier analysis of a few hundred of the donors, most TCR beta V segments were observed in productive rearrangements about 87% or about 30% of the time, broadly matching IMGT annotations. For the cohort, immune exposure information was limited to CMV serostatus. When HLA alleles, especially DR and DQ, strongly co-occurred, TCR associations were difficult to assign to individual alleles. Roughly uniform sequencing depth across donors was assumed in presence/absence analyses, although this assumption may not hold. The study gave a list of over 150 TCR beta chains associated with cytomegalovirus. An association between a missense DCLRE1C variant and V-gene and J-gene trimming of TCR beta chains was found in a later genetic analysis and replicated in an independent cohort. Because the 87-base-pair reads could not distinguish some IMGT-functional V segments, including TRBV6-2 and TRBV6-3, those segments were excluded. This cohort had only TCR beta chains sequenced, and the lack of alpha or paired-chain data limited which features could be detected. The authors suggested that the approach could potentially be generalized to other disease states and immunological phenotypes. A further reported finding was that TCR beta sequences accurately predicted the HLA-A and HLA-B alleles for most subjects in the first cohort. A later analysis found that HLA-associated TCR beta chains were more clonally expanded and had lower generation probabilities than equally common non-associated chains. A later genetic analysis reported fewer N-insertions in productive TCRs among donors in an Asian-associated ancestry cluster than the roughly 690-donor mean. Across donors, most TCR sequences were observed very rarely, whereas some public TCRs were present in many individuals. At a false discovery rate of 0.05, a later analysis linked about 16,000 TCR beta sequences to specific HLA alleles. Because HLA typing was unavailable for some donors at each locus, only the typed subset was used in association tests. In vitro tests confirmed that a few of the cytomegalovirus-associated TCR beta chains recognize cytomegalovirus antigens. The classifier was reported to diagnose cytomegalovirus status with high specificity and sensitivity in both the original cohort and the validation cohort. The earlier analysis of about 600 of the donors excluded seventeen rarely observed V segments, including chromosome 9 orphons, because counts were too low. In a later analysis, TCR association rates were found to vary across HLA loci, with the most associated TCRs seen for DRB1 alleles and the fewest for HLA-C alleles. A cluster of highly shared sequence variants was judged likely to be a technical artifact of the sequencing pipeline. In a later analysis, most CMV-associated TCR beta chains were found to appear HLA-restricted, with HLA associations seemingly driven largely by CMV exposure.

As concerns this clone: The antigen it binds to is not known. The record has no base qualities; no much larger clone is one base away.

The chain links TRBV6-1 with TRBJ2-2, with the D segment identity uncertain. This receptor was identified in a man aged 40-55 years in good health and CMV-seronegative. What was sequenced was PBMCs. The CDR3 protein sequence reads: CASRYTWGELFF. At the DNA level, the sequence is TGTGCCAGCAGGTACACGTGGGGGGAGCTGTTTTTT.